Listed below are T cell receptor beta chains from one sample, sequenced in a study of metastatic and nonmetastatic thyroid tumors. TCRdb re-clonotyped the PCR reads via MiXCR. The repertoire holds more than 12,000 clones, roughly 4% seen once, with 25% to 30% in the top ten. Sequencing input: tumor tissue. These receptors came from a female donor with papillary thyroid cancer or a benign thyroid nodule (not recorded which). Some clones in this sample may be carry-over from other donors' samples. Each CDR3 is given with its conserved first and last residue. Fields, in order: D gene, clone size, J gene, V gene, CDR3 DNA, CDR3 protein. A D gene is named only where the DNA matches it firmly. Clone size is shown for a subset of rows, as once, few, many or a class of expanded clone.

>TRBD2|NA|TRBJ2-7|TRBV6-1
TGTGCCACCACTAGCGGGAGGTCCTACGAGCATTACTTC
CATTSGRSYEHYF
>NA|few|TRBJ2-1|TRBV24-1
TGTGCCACCCGGGCCAGCGATGAGCAGTTCTTC
CATRASDEQFF
>TRBD1|NA|TRBJ2-5|TRBV20-1
TGCAGTGCTAGAAGCAGCAGGGGGCTGGAGACCCAGTACTTC
CSARSSRGLETQYF
>NA|NA|TRBJ2-1|TRBV7-9
TGTGCCAGCAGCTTAGGATGGATATTGGGCTTCGACAATGAGCAGTTCTTC
CASSLGWILGFDNEQFF
>NA|few|TRBJ2-7|TRBV10-2
TGCGCCAGCAGTTGCTCAATCGGGGTTGAGCAGTACTTC
CASSCSIGVEQYF
>TRBD1|few|TRBJ1-2|TRBV6-1
TGTGCCAGCAGGGACAGGGCAACAGGCGGCTATGGCTACACCTTC
CASRDRATGGYGYTF
>TRBD2|few|TRBJ2-7|TRBV20-1
TGCAGTGCTAGACCTACGACTAGCGTAATCGGATACGAGCAGTACTTC
CSARPTTSVIGYEQYF
>NA|NA|TRBJ2-1|TRBV27
TGTGCCAGCAGTTTTCGGGGGGCGGGGGTTAACTACAATGAGCAGTTCTTC
CASSFRGAGVNYNEQFF
>NA|few|TRBJ2-3|TRBV6-1
TGTGCCAGCAGTAAGGACGGTGTTCGGACAGATACGCAGTATTTT
CASSKDGVRTDTQYF
>NA|few|TRBJ2-3|TRBV13
TGTGCCAGCAGCTTAGGCGGGGGCGCGGGAGATACGCAGTATTTT
CASSLGGGAGDTQYF
>TRBD2|few|TRBJ2-3|TRBV7-3
TGTGCCAGCAGCGATTACGGACTAGACACAGATACGCAGTATTTT
CASSDYGLDTDTQYF
>NA|NA|TRBJ1-6|TRBV28
TGTGCCGGAGGGCCCGCCGAATCACCCCTCCACTTT
CAGGPAESPLHF
>NA|NA|TRBJ1-3|TRBV28
TGTGCCAGCCATAAATCGGGAAACACCATATATTTT
CASHKSGNTIYF
>TRBD1|few|TRBJ2-5|TRBV18
TGTGCCAGCTCACTCGACAGGGGAGAGACCCAGTACTTC
CASSLDRGETQYF
>TRBD2|NA|TRBJ2-3|TRBV12-3/TRBV12-4
TGTGCCAGCAGTTTAGCGGAAGCGGGGCAGGGTTATTTT
CASSLAEAGQGYF
>TRBD1|NA|TRBJ1-3|TRBV19
TGTGCCAGTAGTATAAAGGGAACAGGGGGCGCAGATGGAAACACCATATATTTT
CASSIKGTGGADGNTIYF
>NA|few|TRBJ2-1|TRBV6-2/TRBV6-3
TGTGCCAGCAGGGGACCGGGAGAGGGCTACAATGAGCAGTTCTTC
CASRGPGEGYNEQFF
>TRBD1|NA|TRBJ2-1|TRBV6-2/TRBV6-3
TGTGCCAGCAGCCGCGACAGGGTAGCTGAGCAGTTCTTC
CASSRDRVAEQFF
>TRBD2|NA|TRBJ2-5|TRBV19
TGTGCCAGTAGTATGGGCGGGAGGGAGACCCAGTACTTC
CASSMGGRETQYF
>TRBD1|NA|TRBJ1-4|TRBV5-1
TGCGCCAGCAGAAGGGACAGTACTAATGAAAAACTGTTTTTT
CASRRDSTNEKLFF
>TRBD2|few|TRBJ2-7|TRBV7-8
TGTGCCAGCAGACTAGCGGGAGGACACGAGCAGTACTTC
CASRLAGGHEQYF
>TRBD2|few|TRBJ2-1|TRBV7-2
TGTGCCAGCAGCTTGTCCGGGACTAGCGGGAGGTATGAGCAGTTCTTC
CASSLSGTSGRYEQFF
>NA|few|TRBJ1-6|TRBV27
TGTGCCAGCAGTAGCTCCGGGACAACAAATTCACCCCTCCACTTT
CASSSSGTTNSPLHF
>NA|few|TRBJ1-2|TRBV28
TGTGCCAGCAGTCTACGTTCGGTATCCTATGGCTACACCTTC
CASSLRSVSYGYTF
>TRBD1|NA|TRBJ1-3|TRBV4-2
TGTGCCAGCAGCCGCCTCTGGACAGGGCAACTAAGCTCTGGAAACACCATATATTTT
CASSRLWTGQLSSGNTIYF
>TRBD1|NA|TRBJ1-1|TRBV5-1
TGCGCCAGCAGGTACAGGGGGGGGACTGAAGCTTTCTTT
CASRYRGGTEAFF
>NA|NA|TRBJ2-5|TRBV6-1
TGTGCCAGCAGCCGAAGCGTGTTACAGACCCAGTACTTC
CASSRSVLQTQYF
>NA|many|TRBJ2-1|TRBV4-3
TGCGCCAGCAGCCAAGGCGTCAGCCACAATGAGCAGTTCTTC
CASSQGVSHNEQFF
>NA|few|TRBJ1-1|TRBV12-3/TRBV12-4
TGTGCCAGCAGTTTTTGGCATCCAACAAGCGTGAACACTGAAGCTTTCTTT
CASSFWHPTSVNTEAFF
>TRBD1|few|TRBJ1-1|TRBV6-1
TGTGCCAGCAGTGAAGCTCGGACAGGGGGAACTGAGGCTTTCTTT
CASSEARTGGTEAFF
>NA|few|TRBJ1-2|TRBV12-3/TRBV12-4
TGTGCCAGCTCTGACAGAGCCTATGGCTACACCTTC
CASSDRAYGYTF
>TRBD2|NA|TRBJ2-1|TRBV28
TGTTCCATCAGTCGTAGCGGGAGGTTTTACAATGGGCAGTTCTTC
CSISRSGRFYNGQFF
>NA|few|TRBJ1-2|TRBV10-3
TGTGCCATCAGTGACGGGATCACGGACTATGGCTACACCTTC
CAISDGITDYGYTF
>NA|few|TRBJ2-1|TRBV19
TGTGCCAGTAAGAAGGGGAACAACAACAATGAGCAGTTCTTC
CASKKGNNNNEQFF
>NA|few|TRBJ1-4|TRBV7-6
TGTGCCAGCAACTTATTAGAAGGGGGTGAAAAACTGTTTTTT
CASNLLEGGEKLFF
>TRBD2|few|TRBJ2-1|TRBV6-4
TGTGCCAGCAGTGAGGATAGCGGGGGAGGTCCACACAATGAGCAGTTCTTC
CASSEDSGGGPHNEQFF
>TRBD1|NA|TRBJ1-1|TRBV28
TGTGCCAGCTGGGACAGCTCGAACACTGAAGCTTTCTTT
CASWDSSNTEAFF
>NA|few|TRBJ1-5|TRBV28
TGTGCCAGCAGTTTAGCGCAGGGTGGGCAGCCCCAGCATTTT
CASSLAQGGQPQHF
>TRBD1|many|TRBJ1-2|TRBV25-1
TGTGCCAGCAACGCCGGGACAGGGGGCGCCGGAGATGGCTACACCTTC
CASNAGTGGAGDGYTF
>TRBD1|few|TRBJ2-7|TRBV27
TGTGCCAGCAGCCGGACAGGCCCGCCCTACGAGCAGTACTTC
CASSRTGPPYEQYF